This is a list of T cell receptor beta chains from one sample in a study of blood T cells in healthy people across ages. TCRdb independently ran MiXCR on the 5' RACE reads; one entry per CDR3 protein. This sample has around 870,000 distinct CDR3 sequences, with about 30% found just once. Sequencing was performed on blood. Receptors originate from a woman of 80 years or more in good health. Each CDR3 is given with its conserved first and last residue. Fields, in order: D gene, V gene, CDR3 length, J gene, clone size, CDR3 protein, CDR3 DNA. The D gene is left open where the match is weak. Rows give clone size only sometimes, using once, few, many, or a class for an expanded clone.

>-|TRBV29-1|13|TRBJ2-1|few
CSVVSNARYEQFF
TGCAGCGTAGTGAGCAACGCGAGATATGAGCAGTTCTTC
>-|TRBV4-3|14|TRBJ1-2|many
CASSQETGPYGYTF
TGCGCCAGCAGCCAAGAAACAGGGCCCTATGGCTACACCTTC
>-|TRBV20-1|12|TRBJ1-2|many
CSASRDHYGYTF
TGCAGTGCTAGCAGGGACCACTATGGCTACACCTTC
>TRBD1|TRBV7-2|13|TRBJ2-7|many
CASSQFTGVEQYF
TGTGCCAGCAGCCAATTCACAGGGGTAGAGCAGTACTTC
>-|TRBV20-1|14|TRBJ2-7|many
CSATKRTNTYEQYF
TGCAGTGCTACGAAAAGGACAAATACCTACGAGCAGTACTTC
>-|TRBV5-1|16|TRBJ2-1|-
CASSGWRRGSYNEQFF
TGCGCCAGCAGCGGGTGGCGGCGGGGATCCTACAATGAGCAGTTCTTC
>-|TRBV7-9|13|TRBJ2-1|many
CASSPGTMASWFF
TGTGCCAGCAGCCCAGGGACAATGGCGTCATGGTTCTTC
>-|TRBV29-1|13|TRBJ2-7|many
CSEINQQTYEQYF
TGCAGCGAAATCAATCAGCAAACCTACGAGCAGTACTTC
>-|TRBV13|14|TRBJ2-5|many
CASSLRQGRETQYF
TGTGCCAGCAGCTTGAGACAAGGCCGAGAGACCCAGTACTTC
>TRBD1|TRBV5-6|14|TRBJ1-5|-
CASSRMTGNQPQHF
TGTGCCAGCAGCCGTATGACAGGGAATCAGCCCCAGCATTTT
>-|TRBV4-2|16|TRBJ1-2|few
CASSQEGGIPLGGYTF
TGTGCCAGCAGCCAAGAAGGAGGGATCCCCCTCGGGGGCTACACCTTC
>-|TRBV7-9|12|TRBJ1-1|-
CASSFGHTEAFF
TGTGCCAGCAGCTTTGGGCACACTGAAGCTTTCTTT
>-|TRBV20-1|11|TRBJ2-5|few
CSEKVEETQYF
TGCAGTGAGAAGGTGGAAGAGACCCAGTACTTC
>-|TRBV12-3/TRBV12-4|15|TRBJ2-7|-
CASSLRGQVFHEQYF
TGTGCCAGCAGTTTACGGGGTCAAGTTTTCCACGAGCAGTACTTC
>TRBD1|TRBV12-3/TRBV12-4|13|TRBJ1-2|many
CASRHRGQGGYTF
TGTGCCAGCAGGCACAGGGGGCAGGGAGGCTACACCTTC
>TRBD1|TRBV6-2/TRBV6-3|15|TRBJ2-3|few
CASRQGRGPTDTQYF
TGTGCCAGCAGACAGGGAAGGGGGCCCACAGATACGCAGTATTTT
>TRBD1|TRBV4-1|13|TRBJ2-5|-
CASSPTGLETQYF
TGCGCCAGCAGCCCGACAGGGTTGGAGACCCAGTACTTC
>TRBD1|TRBV5-1|15|TRBJ2-5|many
CANPQLGTGFETQYF
TGCGCCAACCCCCAGCTGGGGACAGGGTTTGAGACCCAGTACTTC
>-|TRBV20-1|15|TRBJ1-2|many
CSARDRHRPNYGYTF
TGCAGTGCTAGAGATCGGCACAGACCAAACTATGGCTACACCTTC
>TRBD1|TRBV7-7|13|TRBJ2-1|many
CASSLDRGAEQFF
TGTGCCAGCAGTTTGGACAGGGGAGCTGAGCAGTTCTTC
>-|TRBV19|13|TRBJ2-1|few
CASSDREYNEQFF
TGTGCCAGTAGCGATCGGGAATACAATGAGCAGTTCTTC
>TRBD2|TRBV20-1|15|TRBJ2-1|-
CSARLPSGGLNEQFF
TGCAGTGCGCGACTGCCTAGCGGGGGACTCAATGAGCAGTTCTTC
>-|TRBV28|14|TRBJ1-2|-
CASNIGDRLYGYTF
TGTGCCAGCAACATAGGCGACAGGCTCTATGGCTACACCTTC
>-|TRBV3-1|16|TRBJ2-2|-
CASSQPHGLGTGELFF
TGTGCCAGCAGCCAACCGCACGGGCTGGGCACCGGGGAGCTGTTTTTT
>TRBD2|TRBV5-1|17|TRBJ2-5|once
CASSLRPSGRSGETQYF
TGCGCCAGCAGCTTGCGGCCTAGCGGGAGATCAGGAGAGACCCAGTACTTC
>-|TRBV10-3|14|TRBJ1-1|-
CAIRDPSGETEAFF
TGTGCCATCAGAGATCCATCGGGGGAGACTGAAGCTTTCTTT
>TRBD2|TRBV2|17|TRBJ2-1|few
CASSEVGTSGVYNEQFF
TGTGCCAGCAGTGAAGTAGGGACTAGCGGGGTGTACAATGAGCAGTTCTTC
>TRBD2|TRBV3-1|16|TRBJ2-5|many
CASSQDKLAGGETQYF
TGTGCCAGCAGCCAAGATAAACTAGCGGGGGGTGAGACCCAGTACTTC